The clone carrying this T cell receptor beta chain was seen only a few times. Germline V gives CDR1 MGHRA, CDR2 YSYEKL. This CDR3 spans 14 amino acids. With 4 bases removed from V and 3 bases from J, the gap between germline ends came to 11 bases. MiXCR was run by TCRdb on the RT-PCR reads, yielding one entry per CDR3 protein. Of 650,000 to 800,000 distinct CDR3 sequences in the sample, roughly 13% are singletons; the top ten hold 6.5% to 8.5%. This specimen comes from a study of response to subunit inactivated influenza vaccine. The sample was PBMCs from blood, taken approximately 15 days before vaccination. This TCR derives from a man aged 50 to 59 who received an inactivated influenza vaccine. This sequence joins TRBV4-1 and TRBJ2-3; D gene uncertain. This CDR3 reads CASSLGRLTDTQYF. CDR3 bases: TGCGCCAGCAGCCTCGGGCGACTTACAGATACGCAGTATTTT.